This T cell receptor (beta chain) was documented in a study of identical twins. Comment on this clonotype: The antigen is unknown.

TCRdb reprocessed the 5' RACE reads with MiXCR, giving one entry per CDR3 protein. This table has around 570,000 distinct CDR3 sequences, around a tenth appearing once. Study-wide findings and caveats: The models systematically underestimated how much out-of-frame TCR alpha was shared in monozygotic twins. There were fewer insertions in abundant cord blood beta clonotypes, but memory repertoires showed no such pattern. Zero-insertion analyses were open to partial confounding by invariant MAIT and iNKT cells.

The CDR3 runs to 14 residues. Germline values: CDR1 MDHEN, CDR2 SYDVKM. V was clipped by 7 bases and J by 2 bases; unmatched bases: 8. This sample also belongs to another study, concerning yellow fever vaccine responses in identical twins.

The sequenced sample consisted of PBMCs. V usage is TRBV28 and J usage is TRBJ2-7; TRBD2 matches 7 bases. This receptor was identified in a woman in her late teens or twenties in good health. CDR3 residues: CASIPQRGPYEQYF. In DNA, the CDR3 is TGTGCCAGCATTCCTCAGCGGGGACCCTACGAGCAGTACTTC.